This T cell receptor beta chain came from a study of cytomegalovirus exposure and HLA in healthy donors. The primer mix had 60 Vbeta and 13 Jbeta primers. Generated by immunoSEQ multiplex PCR, the TCRdb table keeps only in-frame clones and is missing some. Seen in this sample are around 76,000 clones; the ten most common clones hold less than 6%. Trimming left V 5 bases short and J 2 bases short, with 10 bases between. The germline gives CDR1 SQVTM, CDR2 ANQGSEA. The CDR3 runs 13 residues. The sequenced sample consisted of PBMCs. This rearrangement joins TRBV29-1 to TRBJ1-5; unclear D gene. The TCR originated in a man aged 40-50 years in good health and CMV-seronegative. In nucleotides, the CDR3 is TGCAGCGTTCAAGGAGGTGGCAATCAGCCCCAGCATTTT. Amino acids: CSVQGGGNQPQHF.